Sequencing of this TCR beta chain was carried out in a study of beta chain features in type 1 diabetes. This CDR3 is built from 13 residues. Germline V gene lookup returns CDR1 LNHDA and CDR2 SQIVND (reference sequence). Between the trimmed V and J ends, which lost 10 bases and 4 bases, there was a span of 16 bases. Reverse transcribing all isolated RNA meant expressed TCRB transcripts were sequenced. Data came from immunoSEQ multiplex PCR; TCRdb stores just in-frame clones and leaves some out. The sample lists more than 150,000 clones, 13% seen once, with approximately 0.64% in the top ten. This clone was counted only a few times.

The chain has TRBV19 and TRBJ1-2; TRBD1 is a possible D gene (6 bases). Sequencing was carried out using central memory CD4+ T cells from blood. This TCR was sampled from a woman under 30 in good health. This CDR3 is CATSGQKGYGYTF. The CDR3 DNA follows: TGTGCCACCTCAGGACAGAAGGGCTATGGCTACACCTTC. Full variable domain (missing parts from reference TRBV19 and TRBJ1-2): DGGITQSPKYLFRKEGQNVTLSCEQNLNHDAMYWYRQDPGQGLRLIYYSQIVNDFQKGDIAEGYSVSREKKESFPLTVTSAQKNPTAFYLCATSGQKGYGYTFGSGTRLTVV.